The clone carrying this T cell receptor (beta chain) was seen more than once but under ten times. The antigen remains undetermined. This sample was taken from a study of post-analysis software for immune sequencing data. Unique molecular identifiers were carried by the TCR beta cDNA libraries. T cells numbering about 0.85 to 10 million yielded cDNA molecules that totaled approximately 500,000. TCRdb independently ran MiXCR on the PCR reads; one entry per CDR3 protein. The data contain roughly 600,000 distinct CDR3 sequences, around 40% of them singletons. Trimming took off 4 bases at V and 4 bases at J, with 20 bases between the two ends. The CDR3 has 16 amino acids. Germline V lookup: CDR1 SGHRS, CDR2 YFSETQ. Overall study results and limits: Strong same-batch co-clustering of samples appeared with F measure clustering. Several TRBV segments were more frequent in patients than controls; TRBV5-6, TRBV5-1 and TRBV20-1 belonged to this group. Controls showed significantly higher normalized Chao1 diversity than did multiple sclerosis patients.

The sequence derives from a girl aged 5 to 17 with multiple sclerosis. This chain links TRBV5-1 with TRBJ1-2, with a weak D call TRBD1 (5 bases). The sequenced material came from blood. DNA of the CDR3: TGCGCCAGCAGCCTCCGGGGACTCGATTCCTCCTATGGCTACACCTTC. Protein product: CASSLRGLDSSYGYTF.